The 21 T cell receptor beta chains reported below all come from one sample, sequenced in a study of T cell responses to AZD1222 COVID-19 vaccine. Sequencing used immunoSEQ multiplex PCR; TCRdb keeps in-frame clones, though not all of them. The table has more than 85,000 clones, 81% seen once. The sample in question was peripheral blood, obtained on day 0 of AZD1222 vaccination. These receptors were taken from an adult in good health.

The chain couples TRBV27 to TRBJ2-3; D not certain. Deletions cut 3 bases from V and 6 bases from J, with 7 bases between. CDR3 length: 12 residues. Germline V gene sequence: CDR1 MNHEY, CDR2 SMNVEV (reference sequence). DNA for the CDR3: TGTGCCAGCAGTTTGTACACGGATACGCAGTATTTT. Its translation is CASSLYTDTQYF.

V usage is TRBV11-3 and J usage is TRBJ2-1; D is uncertain. Germline-derived CDR1 and CDR2 are SGHNT and YENEEA. Trimming stripped 0 bases from V and 5 bases from J, with 5 bases between. CDR3 size: 13 residues. Here the CDR3 DNA reads TGTGCCAGCAGCTTAGACGCAGACAATGAGCAGTTCTTC. It codes for CASSLDADNEQFF.

The chain combines TRBV6-2 or TRBV6-3 with TRBJ1-1; no clear D gene. Germline assignment: CDR1 MNHEY and CDR2 SVGEGT. Trimming stripped 0 bases from V and 4 bases from J, with 12 bases between. CDR3 size: 15 residues. DNA for the CDR3: TGTGCCAGCAGTTACTCGACGGTTAAGGGCACTGAAGCTTTCTTT. Its protein is CASSYSTVKGTEAFF.

Notes on this clone: This CDR3 is also generated by other DNA sequences in the sample. V is TRBV30 and J is TRBJ1-5; D is uncertain. The V end lost 0 bases, the J end lost 0 bases, and 3 bases lay between the germline ends. Germline V gene lookup returns CDR1 GTSNPN and CDR2 SVGIG (reference sequence). CDR3 size: 13 residues. The CDR3 nucleotides read TGTGCCTGGAGTGTCGGTAGCAATCAGCCCCAGCATTTT. Translation: CAWSVGSNQPQHF.

J is TRBJ2-1 and V is TRBV10-3; D may be TRBD1 or TRBD2 (5 bases each). CDR1 is ENHRY and CDR2 is SYGVKD in the germline V gene. V was trimmed by 4 bases and J by 9 bases, leaving 10 bases between them. The CDR3 has 12 residues. This CDR3 reads CAISGLGGEQFF. In nucleotides, the CDR3 is TGTGCCATCAGTGGTCTTGGGGGTGAGCAGTTCTTC.

In its sample, this clone was seen a few times. The rearrangement joins TRBV19 to TRBJ2-4; possibly TRBD2 for D (6 bases). Trimming cost V 6 bases and J 8 bases, with 14 bases left between them. This CDR3 is 13 amino acids long. Germline CDR1 is LNHDA and CDR2 is SQIVND (reference sequence). The CDR3 region has the DNA TGTGCCAGTAGCGGGAGCCCGTATGACATTCAGTACTTC. This encodes CASSGSPYDIQYF.

V usage is TRBV5-1 and J usage is TRBJ1-1; D ambiguous. Trimming removed 6 bases from V and 2 bases from J, with 14 bases in between. The CDR3 is 14 amino acids. Germline assignment: CDR1 SGHRS and CDR2 YFSETQ. The CDR3 is CASKSIVTNTEAFF. DNA for the CDR3: TGCGCCAGCAAGAGTATAGTAACTAACACTGAAGCTTTCTTT. The complete variable domain, with remaining parts taken from reference TRBV5-1 and TRBJ1-1, reads KAGVTQTPRYLIKTRGQQVTLSCSPISGHRSVSWYQQTPGQGLQFLFEYFSETQRNKGNFPGRFSGRQFSNSRSEMNVSTLELGDSALYLCASKSIVTNTEAFFGQGTRLTVV.

The rearrangement links TRBV9 to TRBJ2-5, with D possibly matching TRBD1 (6 bases). The germline CDR1 and CDR2 sequences are SGDLS and YYNGEE. V lost 3 bases to trimming and J lost 6 bases, with 9 bases between them. The CDR3 has 12 amino acids. The DNA of the CDR3 is TGTGCCAGCAGCGCCCAGGGGAAGACCCAGTACTTC. Its translation is CASSAQGKTQYF.

V usage is TRBV7-9 and J usage is TRBJ1-1, with 8 bases aligning to TRBD1. The J segment lost 5 bases and the V segment lost 2 bases, leaving 7 bases of the junction unmatched. CDR1 SEHNR and CDR2 FQNEAQ come from the germline V gene (reference sequence). The CDR3 runs to 15 residues. DNA for the CDR3: TGTGCCAGCAGCTTACCTCAGGGGGCGAGGACTGAAGCTTTCTTT. Its protein product is CASSLPQGARTEAFF.

The chain recombines TRBV27 with TRBJ1-1; the D gene is possibly TRBD1 (6 bases). V was trimmed by 2 bases and J by 2 bases, leaving 24 bases between them. Germline values: CDR1 MNHEY, CDR2 SMNVEV (reference sequence). The CDR3 totals 19 residues. DNA of the CDR3: TGTGCCAGCAGTTTAACATTTACAGGGAACCCAACATTAAACACTGAAGCTTTCTTT. It codes for CASSLTFTGNPTLNTEAFF.

The chain carries TRBV11-2 and TRBJ1-2, with 8 positions matching TRBD1. CDR1 is SGHAT, CDR2 FQNNGV, per germline. V shed 3 bases, J shed 8 bases, and the junction held 8 bases outside the gene matches. The CDR3 consists of 14 residues. The CDR3 sequence is CASSLAQGAGGYTF. CDR3 nucleotide sequence: TGTGCCAGCAGCTTGGCCCAGGGGGCGGGGGGCTACACCTTC.

This clone was seen a single time. This rearrangement joins TRBV10-3 to TRBJ2-7, with no clear D. This CDR3 has 15 amino acids. Trimming removed 4 bases from V and 0 bases from J, with 13 bases in between. CDR1 and CDR2 (germline): ENHRY, SYGVKD. This chain's CDR3 is CAISGREQSSYEQYF. CDR3 nucleotides: TGTGCCATCAGTGGGCGTGAACAGAGCTCCTACGAGCAGTACTTC.

This chain connects TRBV28 to TRBJ2-7; D is uncertain. CDR1 is MDHEN, CDR2 SYDVKM, per germline. The CDR3 is 13 amino acids. With 3 bases removed from V and 2 bases from J, the gap between germline ends came to 8 bases. CDR3 nucleotide sequence: TGTGCCAGCAGTTTTACTCTTACCTACGAGCAGTACTTC. Protein product: CASSFTLTYEQYF.

The V call is TRBV19, the J call TRBJ1-5; no definite D call. This CDR3 region has 13 residues. The ends were cut back, 0 bases at V and 4 bases at J, with 4 bases in the middle. CDR1 and CDR2 (germline): LNHDA, SQIVND (reference sequence). The CDR3 sequence is CASSIDPNQPQHF. The CDR3 DNA is TGTGCCAGTAGTATAGACCCAAATCAGCCCCAGCATTTT.

The V call is TRBV7-8, the J call TRBJ1-2, with a possible D match to TRBD1 (6 bases). Trimming removed 1 base from V and 5 bases from J, with 8 bases in between. The CDR3 loop spans 13 amino acids. Germline CDR1 is SGHVS and CDR2 is FQNEAQ. The CDR3 reads CASSLDREYGYTF. The CDR3 DNA reads as TGTGCCAGCAGCTTAGACAGGGAATATGGCTACACCTTC.

The V call is TRBV19, the J call TRBJ2-1; 8 nucleotides match TRBD2. Germline CDR1 LNHDA, CDR2 SQIVND (reference sequence). V lost 5 bases and J lost 0; bases outside the gene matches: 18. The CDR3 has 20 amino acids. This CDR3 is CASSATSGPLLGGSYNEQFF. In nucleotides, the CDR3 is TGTGCCAGTAGTGCCACTAGCGGACCTTTACTGGGAGGCTCCTACAATGAGCAGTTCTTC.

The chain recombines TRBV7-8 with TRBJ1-5; D may be TRBD1 (6 bases). There are 14 residues in the CDR3. Germline loops: CDR1 SGHVS, CDR2 FQNEAQ. V lost 4 bases, J lost 9 bases, and 16 bases lay in between. The CDR3 reads CASSSATGLGPQHF. The CDR3 DNA is TGTGCCAGCAGCTCGGCGACAGGCCTTGGGCCCCAGCATTTT.

This chain connects TRBV28 to TRBJ2-7; 7 bases align to TRBD2. The V segment lost 2 bases and the J segment 5 bases; nucleotides outside the gene matches: 9. CDR1 and CDR2 from the germline V gene are MDHEN and SYDVKM. This CDR3 has 15 amino acids. CDR3 bases: TGTGCCAGCAGTTTAAGGGGCGGGAGAAGGAACGAGCAGTACTTC. It translates to CASSLRGGRRNEQYF.

The rearrangement links TRBV6-5 to TRBJ1-2; D uncertain. Trimming removed 6 bases from V and 1 base from J, with 9 bases in between. CDR3 length equals 13 residues. Germline V gene lookup returns CDR1 MNHEY and CDR2 SVGAGI. In nucleotides, the CDR3 is TGTGCCAGCAGCCCGACTGGTAACTATGGCTACACCTTC. Translating gives CASSPTGNYGYTF.

CDR3 bases: TGTGCCAGCAGCCGTGCCGGGACTAACTACGAGCAGTACTTC. Protein sequence: CASSRAGTNYEQYF. The chain links TRBV7-2 to TRBJ2-7, with TRBD2 matching 7 bases. The V gene end was trimmed by 5 bases and the J gene end by 3 bases; junction bases not matched to a gene: 7. Per the germline V gene, CDR1 is SGHTA and CDR2 is FQGNSA. The CDR3 runs 14 residues.

In its sample, this clone was seen a few times. This chain connects TRBV7-9 to TRBJ2-5; 7 bases map to TRBD2. CDR1 is SEHNR and CDR2 is FQNEAQ in the germline V gene (reference sequence). J lost 2 bases, V lost 5 bases, and 11 bases had no gene match. CDR3 length: 16 residues. The CDR3: CASSGRRASGQETQYF. CDR3 bases: TGTGCCAGCAGCGGTCGGAGGGCTAGCGGACAAGAGACCCAGTACTTC.